The next 2 T cell receptor beta chains were all read from a single sample in a study of blood T cell repertoires in COVID-19. Method: immunoSEQ multiplex PCR; TCRdb's copy keeps in-frame clones and lacks some. The top ten hold approximately 22% of the sample, which has 70,000 to 90,000 clones, about four fifths seen once. The sequencing sample was made of peripheral blood. The receptors originated from a human donor in a cohort sampled during active COVID-19.

This sequence joins TRBV4-2 and TRBJ1-1; D gene ambiguous. V lost 1 base, J lost 8 bases, and 14 bases lay in between. The CDR3 has 14 amino acids. Germline CDR1 reads LGHNA; CDR2 reads YNFKEQ. The CDR3 loop is CASSQVLVGPEAFF. The CDR3 nucleotides read TGTGCCAGCAGCCAAGTTCTTGTTGGCCCGGAAGCTTTCTTT.

The V call is TRBV19, the J call TRBJ1-5; 7 nucleotides align to TRBD1. The CDR3 consists of 16 residues. Unmatched junction bases numbered 14, after V lost 6 bases and J lost 6 bases. Per the germline V gene, CDR1 is LNHDA and CDR2 is SQIVND (reference sequence). DNA of the CDR3: TGTGCCAGTAGACAACGACAGGGATGGTTGTTTCAGCCCCAGCATTTT. Residues: CASRQRQGWLFQPQHF.